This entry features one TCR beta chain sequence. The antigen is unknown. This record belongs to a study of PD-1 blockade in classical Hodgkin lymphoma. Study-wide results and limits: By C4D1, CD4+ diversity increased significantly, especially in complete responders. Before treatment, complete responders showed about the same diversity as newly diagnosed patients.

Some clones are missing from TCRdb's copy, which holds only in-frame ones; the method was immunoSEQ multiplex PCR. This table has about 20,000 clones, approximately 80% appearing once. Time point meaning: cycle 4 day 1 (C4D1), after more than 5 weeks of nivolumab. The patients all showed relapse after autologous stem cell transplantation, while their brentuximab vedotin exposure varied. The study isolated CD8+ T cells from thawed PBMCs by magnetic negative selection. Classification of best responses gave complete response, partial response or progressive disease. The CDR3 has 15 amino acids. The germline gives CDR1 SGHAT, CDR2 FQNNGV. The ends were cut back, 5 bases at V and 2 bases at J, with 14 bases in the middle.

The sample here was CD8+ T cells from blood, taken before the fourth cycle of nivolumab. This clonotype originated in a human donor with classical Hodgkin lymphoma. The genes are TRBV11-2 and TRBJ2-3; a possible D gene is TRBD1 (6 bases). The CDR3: CASSLTGTTTDTQYF. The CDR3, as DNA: TGTGCCAGCAGCCTCACCGGGACAACCACAGATACGCAGTATTTT.